The clone carrying this T cell receptor (beta chain) was seen many times. Its antigen is as yet unknown. In the study's own analysis: It was from CDR3 differences across clinicopathological groups that a distant-metastasis classifier for papillary thyroid cancer was built. MiXCR was used by TCRdb to re-call the PCR reads. TCRdb's processing, not the authors' own work, is the source of the V and J calls. The repertoire includes 15,000 or so clones, about 15% of them detected once, and around a sixth sits in the top ten. The source of the sample is a study of metastatic and nonmetastatic thyroid tumors. Study in general: Repertoire data that came from the blood and tumor or nodule tissue of malignant and benign thyroid patients were compared. General observations from the study: TCR beta diversity was reportedly significantly higher in malignant thyroid tumors than benign nodules, in blood and tumor.

Treatment of any kind had been given to no patient before thyroid surgery. From germline, CDR1 is SGHAT and CDR2 FQDESV (reference sequence). The trim removed 5 bases at V and 4 bases at J, leaving 15 bases unmatched. The CDR3 covers 17 residues. This clonotype was obtained from a female donor with papillary thyroid cancer or a benign thyroid nodule (not recorded which). Some clones in this sample may be carry-over from other donors' samples. Sequences were obtained from blood. V usage is TRBV11-1 and J usage is TRBJ1-2, with 8 positions matching TRBD1. The CDR3 nucleotides read TGTGCCAGCAGCAAAACTCAGGGGGCCGCCACGTTCTATGGCTACACCTTC. It encodes CASSKTQGAATFYGYTF.